There are a few counts of the clone carrying this TCR beta chain. Its antigen is unidentified. The same CDR3 is also encoded by other DNA sequences in this sample. These data originate in a study of T cell responses to AZD1222 COVID-19 vaccine. Clones were sequenced by immunoSEQ multiplex PCR, and TCRdb holds only the in-frame ones, with some missing. The sample consists of 110,000 or so clones, 85% to 90% of them appearing once. Study outcomes and limitations: In all cases, repertoires were sampled only after the peak T cell response. Vaccine-related CD4 TCRs covered spike, predominating at 160-218 and 743-854. Donors were chiefly white British, with a greater number of females, and clonal diversity was perhaps underestimated. At baseline, seropositivity was found in only a handful of AZD1222 recipients.

The CDR3 sequence is 12 residues long. The V end was cut by 8 bases, the J end by 2 bases, with 9 bases between. Germline CDR1 and CDR2: SGHTA and FQGNSA. This chain uses TRBV7-2 with TRBJ2-5; D is perhaps TRBD2 (6 bases). The sample was peripheral blood, taken on day 0 of AZD1222 vaccination. The TCR originated in an adult in good health. CDR3 DNA sequence: TGTGCCAGCGCCCGGGGGCAAGAGACCCAGTACTTC. It specifies CASARGQETQYF. The complete variable domain, with remaining parts taken from reference TRBV7-2 and TRBJ2-5, reads GAGVSQSPSNKVTEKGKDVELRCDPISGHTALYWYRQSLGQGLEFLIYFQGNSAPDKSGLPSDRFSAERTGGSVSTLTIQRTQQEDSAVYLCASARGQETQYFGPGTRLLVL.